The sequence of this T cell receptor beta chain was determined in a study of CD8 T cells in ankylosing spondylitis. Study-wide results and limits: Some motif variants were previously reported in reactive arthritis synovial fluid and blood. Blood of patients with ankylosing spondylitis appeared to be characterized by a TCR beta motif of several highly homologous variants. With a CD8+ phenotype, disease-linked clones were relatively rare in peripheral blood.

TCRdb reprocessed the 5' RACE reads with MiXCR, giving one entry per CDR3 protein. The sample contains about 500,000 distinct CDR3 sequences, roughly an eighth of which appear only once. This clonotype was seen at least ten times. The antigen is unknown. CDR1 and CDR2 from the germline V gene are SGDLS and YYNGEE. The CDR3 consists of 14 residues. V was clipped by 0 bases and J by 5 bases, with 9 bases between them. The sample was blood, either unsorted or a sorted T cell fraction (not recorded which). The receptor was derived from a male donor with ankylosing spondylitis. V is TRBV9 and J is TRBJ2-4; D gene ambiguous. The CDR3, as DNA: TGTGCCAGCAGCGTAGGGGGAATAGAAAACATTCAGTACTTC. Encoded protein: CASSVGGIENIQYF.